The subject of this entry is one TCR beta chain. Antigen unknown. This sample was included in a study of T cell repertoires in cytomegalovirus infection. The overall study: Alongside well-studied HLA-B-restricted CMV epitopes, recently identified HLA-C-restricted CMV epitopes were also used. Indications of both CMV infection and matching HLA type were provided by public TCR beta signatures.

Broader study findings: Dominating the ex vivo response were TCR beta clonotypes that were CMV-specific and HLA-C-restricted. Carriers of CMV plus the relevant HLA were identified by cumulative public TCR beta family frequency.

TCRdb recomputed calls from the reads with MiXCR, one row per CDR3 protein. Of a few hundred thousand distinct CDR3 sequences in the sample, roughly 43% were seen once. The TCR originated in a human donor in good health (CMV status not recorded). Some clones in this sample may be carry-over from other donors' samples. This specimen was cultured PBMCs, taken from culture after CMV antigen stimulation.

This CDR3 reads CASSHRERDTGELFF. The CDR3 DNA is TGTGCCAGCAGTCACAGGGAAAGGGACACCGGGGAGCTGTTTTTT. V gene TRBV7-9 combines with J gene TRBJ2-2; tentatively, D is TRBD1 (6 bases). CDR1 and CDR2 from the germline V gene are SEHNR and FQNEAQ (reference sequence). V was cut by 6 bases and J by 3 bases, with 14 bases left in between. The CDR3 extends over 15 amino acids.